This T cell receptor (beta chain) was profiled in a study of CD8 T cells in Susac syndrome. This CDR3 has 15 amino acids. Germline lookup yields CDR1 SGHTA and CDR2 FQGNSA. V was pared by 8 bases and J by 0 bases, with 14 bases between. The authors reverse transcribed roughly 0.5 to 1 ug RNA with random hexamers. MiXCR, run by TCRdb on the immunoSEQ multiplex PCR reads, gives a single entry per CDR3 protein. The table lists approximately 160,000 distinct CDR3 sequences, roughly 92% of them singletons. The sequenced target, TCR beta, came from blood CD8+ and CD4+ T cells. The receptor was isolated from a human donor with multiple sclerosis. The rearrangement links TRBV7-2 to TRBJ2-4, with a possible D match to TRBD1 (5 bases). Input material: CD4+ T cells from PBMCs. This CDR3 is CASGHRTLAKNIQYF. Here the CDR3 DNA reads TGTGCCAGCGGTCACAGGACCTTAGCCAAAAACATTCAGTACTTC.